This T cell receptor (beta chain) comes out of a study of blood T cell repertoires in COVID-19. Across the study: T cells, B-cell-depleted T cells, or PBMCs supplied cDNA or gDNA.

Clones were sequenced by immunoSEQ multiplex PCR, and TCRdb holds only the in-frame ones, with some missing. This table has some 200,000 clones, roughly nine tenths appearing once. The germline V gene has CDR1 SGHTA and CDR2 FQGNSA. The CDR3 has 17 residues. With V trimmed by 2 bases and J by 6 bases, 10 bases remained unmatched. The chain is built from TRBV7-2 and TRBJ2-5, with 12 nucleotides matching TRBD2. The receptor comes from a woman in her forties or fifties with acute or convalescent COVID-19. The sequenced sample consisted of peripheral blood. The CDR3 spells CASSLFASGGDGKTQYF. In nucleotides, the CDR3 is TGTGCCAGCAGCTTATTCGCTAGCGGGGGGGACGGAAAGACCCAGTACTTC.